A selection of T cell receptor beta chains follows, all from one sample in a study of CD8+ T cells in alopecia areata. Sequencing was performed with immunoSEQ multiplex PCR; in TCRdb, only in-frame clones are kept and a portion is missing. Of some 110,000 clones in the sample, 50% to 75% were seen once. Sequencing was performed on CD8+ T cells sorted from blood, taken at week 24, from a patient treated with tofacitinib. All receptors derive from a human donor with alopecia areata. CDR3s include the opening cysteine and the closing phenylalanine or tryptophan. The D gene is left open where the match is weak. Clone size is shown for a subset of rows, as once, few, many or a class of expanded clone.

V	D	J	size	CDR3	DNA
TRBV6-5	.	TRBJ1-1	.	CASSDLDFPEAFF	TGTGCCAGCAGTGACCTAGACTTCCCTGAAGCTTTCTTT
TRBV6-5	TRBD1	TRBJ1-1	.	CASSYTGGFEAFF	TGTGCCAGCAGTTACACAGGGGGCTTCGAAGCTTTCTTT
TRBV5-1	.	TRBJ2-5	.	CASSPRQKLLQETQYF	TGCGCCAGCAGCCCACGACAGAAATTACTTCAAGAGACCCAGTACTTC
TRBV6-5	TRBD1	TRBJ1-2	.	CASRGRGTYGYTF	TGTGCCAGCAGGGGCAGGGGGACCTATGGCTACACCTTC
TRBV2	.	TRBJ1-3	.	CASIGQILSGNTIYF	TGTGCCAGCATCGGACAGATCCTCAGCGGAAACACCATATATTTT
TRBV9	.	TRBJ2-1	.	CASSLGGGRNEQFF	TGTGCCAGCAGTTTAGGTGGGGGCCGAAATGAGCAGTTCTTC
TRBV9	.	TRBJ2-2	.	CASSPRLPNTGELFF	TGTGCCAGCAGCCCGAGACTACCGAACACCGGGGAGCTGTTTTTT
TRBV27	TRBD1	TRBJ2-7	.	CASSSTGGAYEQYF	TGTGCCAGCAGTTCTACAGGGGGCGCCTACGAGCAGTACTTC
TRBV4-3	TRBD2	TRBJ2-7	.	CASSQGAGVYYEQYF	TGCGCCAGCAGCCAAGGAGCGGGGGTTTACTACGAGCAGTACTTC
TRBV12-5	TRBD1	TRBJ1-1	.	CASGSEGANTEAFF	TGTGCTAGTGGTTCCGAGGGGGCTAACACTGAAGCTTTCTTT
TRBV4-1	.	TRBJ2-7	few	CASSQAPGNTALYEQYF	TGCGCCAGCAGCCAAGCACCAGGGAACACGGCTCTCTACGAGCAGTACTTC
TRBV2	TRBD1	TRBJ1-1	.	CASSGDRDRGDEAFF	TGTGCCAGCAGTGGGGACCGGGACAGGGGGGATGAAGCTTTCTTT
TRBV4-3	.	TRBJ2-5	.	CASSQVQGLETQYF	TGCGCCAGCAGCCAAGTTCAGGGGCTGGAGACCCAGTACTTC
TRBV13	.	TRBJ2-7	.	CASSLADLPYEQYF	TGTGCCAGCAGCTTAGCCGACCTACCCTACGAGCAGTACTTC
TRBV29-1	.	TRBJ1-1	.	CSVAPRGGEAFF	TGCAGCGTTGCACCAAGAGGAGGCGAAGCTTTCTTT
TRBV27	.	TRBJ1-1	few	CASSLIGDPTEAFF	TGTGCCAGCAGTTTAATAGGGGACCCCACTGAAGCTTTCTTT
TRBV4-2	TRBD2	TRBJ2-3	.	CASSQGTSGGADTQYF	TGTGCCAGCAGCCAAGGGACTAGCGGGGGCGCAGATACGCAGTATTTT
TRBV29-1	.	TRBJ1-2	.	CSALGAFGYTF	TGCAGCGCCTTGGGGGCATTCGGCTACACCTTC
TRBV27	TRBD1	TRBJ2-7	.	CASSAPGQGTYEQYF	TGTGCCAGCAGTGCCCCGGGACAGGGGACCTACGAGCAGTACTTC
TRBV5-6	TRBD1	TRBJ2-3	.	CASSLGQGEADTQYF	TGTGCCAGCAGCTTGGGACAGGGTGAGGCAGATACGCAGTATTTT
TRBV9	TRBD1	TRBJ2-7	once	CASSAGDRGLSEQYF	TGTGCCAGCAGCGCTGGGGACAGGGGGCTCTCGGAGCAGTACTTC
TRBV11-2	.	TRBJ2-7	few	CASSGRDMVHEQYF	TGTGCCAGCAGCGGCAGGGACATGGTGCACGAGCAGTACTTC
TRBV6-5	.	TRBJ1-2	once	CASRPYEDYGYTF	TGTGCCAGCAGGCCATACGAGGACTATGGCTACACCTTC
TRBV15	TRBD2	TRBJ2-2	.	CATSSHGGAGELFF	TGTGCCACCAGCAGTCACGGGGGGGCCGGGGAGCTGTTTTTT
TRBV7-9	TRBD2	TRBJ2-7	.	CASSPVAGGGHEQYF	TGTGCCAGCAGCCCGGTAGCGGGGGGAGGCCACGAGCAGTACTTC
TRBV7-9	TRBD1	TRBJ2-5	.	CASSIPDREHETQYF	TGTGCCAGCAGTATACCGGACAGGGAACACGAGACCCAGTACTTC
TRBV7-2	.	TRBJ2-1	few	CASSLVGGVYNEQFF	TGTGCCAGCAGCTTAGTGGGCGGGGTCTACAATGAGCAGTTCTTC
TRBV6-5	TRBD2	TRBJ2-3	.	CASSYGTSGGADTQYF	TGTGCCAGCAGTTACGGGACTAGCGGGGGAGCGGATACGCAGTATTTT
TRBV6-1	TRBD2	TRBJ2-5	.	CASSPTSGGAETQYF	TGTGCCAGCAGTCCGACTAGCGGGGGGGCCGAGACCCAGTACTTC
TRBV30	.	TRBJ1-1	few	CAWRDRQGALNTEAFF	TGTGCCTGGAGAGATCGTCAGGGAGCTTTGAACACTGAAGCTTTCTTT
TRBV9	TRBD1	TRBJ2-3	.	CASSESQGQGARTDTQYF	TGTGCCAGCAGTGAATCACAGGGACAGGGGGCCCGCACAGATACGCAGTATTTT
TRBV6-5	.	TRBJ2-5	.	CASTSPWETQYF	TGTGCCAGCACCTCTCCATGGGAGACCCAGTACTTC
TRBV29-1	TRBD1	TRBJ1-2	.	CSAPSDRFSGYTF	TGCAGCGCTCCTTCGGACAGGTTCTCTGGCTACACCTTC
TRBV30	.	TRBJ2-7	.	CAWSEGTGYEQYF	TGTGCCTGGAGCGAGGGGACTGGCTACGAGCAGTACTTC
TRBV23-1	.	TRBJ2-4	.	CASSQSCAGQSKNIQYF	TGCGCCAGCAGTCAATCGTGCGCGGGGCAATCGAAAAACATTCAGTACTTC
TRBV6-5	.	TRBJ2-5	.	CASSPSGVWETQYF	TGTGCCAGCAGTCCGTCGGGGGTGTGGGAGACCCAGTACTTC
TRBV29-1	.	TRBJ2-1	.	CSVRLRESSYNEQFF	TGCAGCGTTAGGCTAAGGGAGAGCTCCTACAATGAGCAGTTCTTC
TRBV27	.	TRBJ1-2	.	CASSWGLNYGYTF	TGTGCCAGCAGTTGGGGGCTCAACTATGGCTACACCTTC
TRBV7-9	.	TRBJ1-1	few	CASSLAGGHPEAFF	TGTGCCAGCAGCTTAGCTGGCGGGCATCCAGAAGCTTTCTTT
TRBV12-5	TRBD1	TRBJ2-1	few	CASGSTGGSYNEQFF	TGTGCTAGTGGTTCTACAGGGGGCTCCTACAATGAGCAGTTCTTC
TRBV30	.	TRBJ1-4	.	CAWSGIRVTNEKLFF	TGTGCCTGGAGTGGAATAAGGGTGACTAATGAAAAACTGTTTTTT
TRBV6-5	.	TRBJ1-1	.	CASSFLGDVNTEAFF	TGTGCCAGCAGTTTCCTGGGGGACGTGAACACTGAAGCTTTCTTT
TRBV29-1	.	TRBJ1-1	few	CSVLRGPGAFF	TGCAGCGTTCTCAGGGGCCCCGGAGCTTTCTTT
TRBV30	.	TRBJ1-1	.	CAWRGWLRDTEAFF	TGTGCCTGGAGGGGGTGGCTAAGGGACACTGAAGCTTTCTTT
TRBV10-3	.	TRBJ2-7	.	CAISENLGGRPYEQYF	TGTGCCATCAGTGAGAATCTTGGGGGTAGGCCCTACGAGCAGTACTTC
TRBV30	.	TRBJ1-3	.	CAWTAGSSGNTIYF	TGTGCCTGGACTGCGGGGAGCTCTGGAAACACCATATATTTT
TRBV30	TRBD2	TRBJ2-7	.	CAWSSGVHEQYF	TGTGCCTGGAGTAGCGGGGTTCACGAGCAGTACTTC
TRBV5-1	.	TRBJ2-7	once	CASRQGQTYEQYF	TGCGCCAGCAGACAGGGCCAAACCTACGAGCAGTACTTC
TRBV6-4	TRBD2	TRBJ2-3	few	CASSDSRGADTQYF	TGTGCCAGCAGTGACTCGCGGGGGGCAGATACGCAGTATTTT
TRBV13	TRBD1	TRBJ2-5	.	CASGQEEQETQYF	TGTGCCAGCGGACAGGAGGAGCAAGAGACCCAGTACTTC
TRBV25-1	.	TRBJ1-1	few	CASSEWENTEAFF	TGTGCCAGCAGTGAATGGGAGAACACTGAAGCTTTCTTT
TRBV5-1	TRBD2	TRBJ2-7	.	CASSSGLGDYEQYF	TGCGCCAGCAGCTCCGGACTAGGGGACTACGAGCAGTACTTC
TRBV11-2	.	TRBJ2-5	few	CASSLGLGDQETQYF	TGTGCCAGCAGCTTAGGTCTAGGGGACCAAGAGACCCAGTACTTC
TRBV7-9	.	TRBJ2-1	.	CASSYNEQFF	TGTGCCAGCAGTTACAATGAGCAGTTCTTC
TRBV5-6	.	TRBJ2-1	.	CASSPNPGSSYNEQFF	TGTGCCAGCAGCCCCAACCCGGGGAGCTCCTACAATGAGCAGTTCTTC
TRBV27	.	TRBJ2-7	few	CASSSHKGEQYF	TGTGCCAGCAGCTCCCACAAGGGCGAGCAGTACTTC
TRBV5-6	.	TRBJ2-2	once	CASSLKSSNTGELFF	TGTGCCAGCAGCCTAAAATCATCTAACACCGGGGAGCTGTTTTTT